Below are 17 T cell receptor beta chains sequenced from a single sample in a study of cytomegalovirus exposure and HLA in healthy donors. Amplification used 60 Vbeta primers and 13 Jbeta primers. TCRdb's copy holds only in-frame clones and misses some; the assay was immunoSEQ multiplex PCR. The table has roughly 100,000 clones, over 55% seen once. The sequenced sample consisted of PBMCs. All receptors derive from a young woman in good health and CMV-seropositive.

The genes are TRBV27 and TRBJ1-2; 7 nucleotides match TRBD1. Trimming took 10 bases from V and 8 from J; bases not matched to a gene: 10. Looked up from germline, CDR1 is MNHEY and CDR2 is SMNVEV (reference sequence). There are 12 residues in the CDR3. The CDR3 coding sequence is TGTGCCACCTCGAGGGGGCAGGGAGGCTACACCTTC. It specifies CATSRGQGGYTF.

V usage is TRBV6-5 and J usage is TRBJ2-1; 16 bases align to TRBD2. Trimming cost V 6 bases and J 15 bases; bases outside gene matches: 8. Germline V gene lookup returns CDR1 MNHEY and CDR2 SVGAGI. This CDR3 is built from 14 residues. CDR3 loop: CASRGTSGGARTFF. CDR3 DNA sequence: TGTGCCAGCAGAGGGACTAGCGGGGGGGCGCGGACGTTCTTC.

This chain connects TRBV6-4 to TRBJ1-2; no firm D call. The length of the CDR3 is 13 residues. Trimming cost V 7 bases and J 5 bases, with 14 bases left between them. CDR1 is MRHNA, CDR2 SNTAGT, per germline. This chain's CDR3 is CASTEPTVYGYTF. The CDR3 bases are TGTGCCAGCACCGAACCGACTGTATATGGCTACACCTTC.

CDR3 DNA sequence: TGTGCCAGCAGCAGGGGACAGACGGACTATGGCTACACCTTC. Its protein is CASSRGQTDYGYTF. The rearrangement joins TRBV9 to TRBJ1-2; 7 nucleotides agree with TRBD1. The CDR3 length is 14 residues. V lost 4 bases to trimming and J lost 3 bases; unmatched junction nucleotides: 6. Germline V gene sequence: CDR1 SGDLS, CDR2 YYNGEE.

This clone has only a few counts. V gene TRBV7-2 combines with J gene TRBJ2-7, with 8 bases lining up with TRBD2. Germline V gene data show CDR1 as SGHTA and CDR2 as FQGNSA. V was clipped by 4 bases and J by 4 bases; unmatched bases: 6. The CDR3 sequence is 14 residues long. Here the CDR3 reads CASSSLAGFYEQYF. The CDR3 nucleotides read TGTGCCAGCAGCTCCCTAGCGGGTTTTTACGAGCAGTACTTC. Variable domain in full (rest from reference TRBV7-2 and TRBJ2-7): GAGVSQSPSNKVTEKGKDVELRCDPISGHTALYWYRQSLGQGLEFLIYFQGNSAPDKSGLPSDRFSAERTGGSVSTLTIQRTQQEDSAVYLCASSSLAGFYEQYFGPGTRLTVT.

The chain carries TRBV19 and TRBJ2-3; TRBD1 matches 8 bases. V was pared by 5 bases and J by 0 bases, with 7 bases of the junction left unmatched. This CDR3 is 16 amino acids long. Per the germline V gene, CDR1 is LNHDA and CDR2 is SQIVND (reference sequence). CDR3 region: CASSQGRGRSTDTQYF. Written as DNA, the CDR3 is TGTGCCAGTAGTCAAGGCAGGGGGCGCAGCACAGATACGCAGTATTTT. The full variable domain, with the rest looked up from reference TRBV19 and TRBJ2-3, is DGGITQSPKYLFRKEGQNVTLSCEQNLNHDAMYWYRQDPGQGLRLIYYSQIVNDFQKGDIAEGYSVSREKKESFPLTVTSAQKNPTAFYLCASSQGRGRSTDTQYFGPGTRLTVL.

The sample holds a few counts of this clone. This chain connects TRBV6-1 to TRBJ1-1, with 7 bases aligning to TRBD1. V was clipped by 6 bases and J by 2 bases; unmatched bases: 6. The CDR3 loop spans 14 amino acids. From germline, CDR1 is MNHNS and CDR2 SASEGT. The CDR3 nucleotides are TGTGCCAGCAGGAACCAGGGGGTCAACACTGAAGCTTTCTTT. It codes for CASRNQGVNTEAFF.

The J gene is TRBJ1-1, the V gene TRBV18; 8 bases agree with TRBD1. The CDR3 runs to 19 residues. V shed 3 bases, J shed 0 bases, and the junction held 15 bases outside the gene matches. Germline V CDR1 and CDR2: KGHSH, LQKENI. The CDR3 nucleotides read TGTGCCAGCTCACCGCTTCCTTTAACAGGACAGGGAATGAACACTGAAGCTTTCTTT. Translation: CASSPLPLTGQGMNTEAFF.

The CDR3 DNA reads TGCGCCAGCAGTCTGGGGTCAGGGGTTATGAACACTGAAGCTTTCTTT. This translates into CASSLGSGVMNTEAFF. V gene TRBV5-1 combines with J gene TRBJ1-1, with D tentatively TRBD1 (6 bases). From germline, CDR1 is SGHRS and CDR2 YFSETQ. The CDR3 extends over 16 amino acids. Trimming removed 5 bases at V and 0 bases at J, with 17 bases between.

This clone turned up a few times. The V call is TRBV11-1, the J call TRBJ2-1; tentative D call: TRBD2 (6 bases). V shed 6 bases and J shed 6 bases, with 12 bases lying between them. The germline CDR1 and CDR2 sequences are SGHAT and FQDESV (reference sequence). This CDR3 is built from 13 residues. The CDR3 DNA follows: TGTGCCAGCAGACCCCGCGGGGCCAATGAGCAGTTCTTC. Translation: CASRPRGANEQFF.

In DNA, the CDR3 is TGTGCCAGCAGGGAGAGCGGGCTAGCCAAAAACATTCAGTACTTC. Its protein product is CASRESGLAKNIQYF. V and J are TRBV6-5 and TRBJ2-4, with D tentatively TRBD2 (6 bases). The germline V gene encodes CDR1 MNHEY and CDR2 SVGAGI. Trimming shortened V by 6 bases and J by 0 bases, and 12 bases separated the two germline ends. CDR3 size: 15 residues.

This chain connects TRBV2 to TRBJ1-5; 10 nucleotides agree with TRBD1. The V and J ends lost 4 bases and 9 bases, in that order; junction bases with no gene match: 3. Germline lookup yields CDR1 SNHLY and CDR2 FYNNEI. The CDR3 runs 13 residues. CDR3 loop: CASSGDRGGPQHF. For the CDR3, the DNA is TGTGCCAGCAGTGGGGACAGGGGTGGGCCCCAGCATTTT.

The rearrangement uses TRBV27 and TRBJ2-7; D is unresolved. From germline, CDR1 is MNHEY and CDR2 SMNVEV (reference sequence). The ends were cut back, 5 bases at V and 7 bases at J, with 12 bases in the middle. This CDR3 comprises 12 residues. DNA for the CDR3: TGTGCCAGCAGTCCCACCGAGAGGGAGCAGTACTTC. This sequence encodes CASSPTEREQYF.

The V gene is TRBV18, the J gene TRBJ1-1; D is unresolved. The CDR3 contains 15 residues. The V and J ends lost 3 bases and 0 bases respectively, with 11 bases between them. Germline CDR1 KGHSH, CDR2 LQKENI. The CDR3, as DNA: TGTGCCAGCTCACCTTCCGGGGTTATGAACACTGAAGCTTTCTTT. The encoded protein is CASSPSGVMNTEAFF.

V gene TRBV6-1 combines with J gene TRBJ1-5; D call uncertain. CDR1 and CDR2 (germline): MNHNS, SASEGT. The CDR3 runs to 14 residues. Between the trimmed V and J ends, which lost 2 bases and 1 base, there was a span of 6 bases. This chain's CDR3 is CASSELGSNQPQHF. CDR3 in DNA: TGTGCCAGCAGTGAACTCGGGAGCAATCAGCCCCAGCATTTT.

CDR3 protein: CASISNTEAFF. The CDR3 coding sequence is TGTGCCAGCATTAGTAACACTGAAGCTTTCTTT. The rearrangement uses TRBV28 and TRBJ1-1; no reliable D call. The CDR3 sequence is 11 residues long. CDR1 and CDR2 from the germline V gene are MDHEN and SYDVKM. V gave up 7 bases and J gave up 2 bases, with 5 bases separating them.

This clone has just a few counts. The chain links TRBV10-3 to TRBJ1-2; the D gene is possibly TRBD1 (6 bases). The V gene lost 10 bases and the J gene lost 8 bases, with 20 bases spanning the gap. The CDR3 sequence is 13 residues long. Per germline, CDR1 ENHRY and CDR2 SYGVKD. In nucleotides, the CDR3 is TGTGCCACCCGGACAGCCATGCAAGGAGGCTACACCTTC. Translating gives CATRTAMQGGYTF.